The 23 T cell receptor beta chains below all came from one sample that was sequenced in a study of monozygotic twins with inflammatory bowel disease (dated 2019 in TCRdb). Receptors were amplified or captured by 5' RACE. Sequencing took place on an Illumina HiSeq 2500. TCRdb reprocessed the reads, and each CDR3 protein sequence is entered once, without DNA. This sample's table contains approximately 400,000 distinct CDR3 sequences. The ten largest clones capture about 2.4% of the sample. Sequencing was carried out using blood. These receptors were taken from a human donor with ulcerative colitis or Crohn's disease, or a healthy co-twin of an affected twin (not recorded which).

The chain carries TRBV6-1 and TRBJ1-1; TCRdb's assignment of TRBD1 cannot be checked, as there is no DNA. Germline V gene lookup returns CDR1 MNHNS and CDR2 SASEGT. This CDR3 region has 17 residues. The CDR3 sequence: CASSEAHAQGRGTEAFF.

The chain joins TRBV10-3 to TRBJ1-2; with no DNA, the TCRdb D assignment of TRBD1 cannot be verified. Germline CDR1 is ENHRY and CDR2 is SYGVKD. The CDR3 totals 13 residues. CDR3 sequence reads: CAISADRVYGYTF.

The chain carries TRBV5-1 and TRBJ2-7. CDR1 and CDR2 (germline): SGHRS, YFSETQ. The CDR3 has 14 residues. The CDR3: CASRAHDSSYEQYF.

CDR3 sequence reads: CSASRTSGDTDTQYF. The chain employs TRBV20-1 and TRBJ2-3; absent DNA, TCRdb's TRBD2 call cannot be checked. CDR1 and CDR2 from the germline V gene are DFQATT and SNEGSKA (reference sequence). The CDR3 covers 15 residues.

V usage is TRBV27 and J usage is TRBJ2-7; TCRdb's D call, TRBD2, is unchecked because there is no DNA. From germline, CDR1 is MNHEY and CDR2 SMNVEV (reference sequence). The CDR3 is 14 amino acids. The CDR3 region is CASSAGTVSYEQYF.

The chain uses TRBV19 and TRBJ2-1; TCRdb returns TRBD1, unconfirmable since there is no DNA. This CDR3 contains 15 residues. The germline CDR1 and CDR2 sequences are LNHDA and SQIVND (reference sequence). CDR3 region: CASSIGRILDNEQFF.

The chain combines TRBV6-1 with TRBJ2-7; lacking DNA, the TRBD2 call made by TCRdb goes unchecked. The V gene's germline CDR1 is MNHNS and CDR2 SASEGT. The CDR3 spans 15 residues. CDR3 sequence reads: CASRPQTSGSYEQYF.

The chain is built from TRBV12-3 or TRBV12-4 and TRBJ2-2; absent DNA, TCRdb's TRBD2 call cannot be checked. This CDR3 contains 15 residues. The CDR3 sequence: CASSLGASGIGELFF.

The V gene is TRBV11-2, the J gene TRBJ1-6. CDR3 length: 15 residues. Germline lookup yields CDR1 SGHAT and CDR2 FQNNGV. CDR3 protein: CASSLTPAADSPLHF.

CDR3 protein: CASSDRGGAGELFF. J is TRBJ2-2 and V is TRBV6-2 or TRBV6-3; the TRBD1 assignment by TCRdb is unverifiable without DNA. This CDR3 is 14 amino acids long. In germline, CDR1 is MNHEY, CDR2 SVGEGT.

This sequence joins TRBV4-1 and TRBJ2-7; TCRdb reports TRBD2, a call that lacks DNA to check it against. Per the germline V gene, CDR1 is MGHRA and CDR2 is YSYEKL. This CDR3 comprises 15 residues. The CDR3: CASSQAGTFTYEQYF.

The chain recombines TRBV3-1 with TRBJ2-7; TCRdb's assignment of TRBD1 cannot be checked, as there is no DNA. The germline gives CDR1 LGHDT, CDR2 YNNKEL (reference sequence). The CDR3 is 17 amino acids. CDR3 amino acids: CASSQESFANGPGEQYF.

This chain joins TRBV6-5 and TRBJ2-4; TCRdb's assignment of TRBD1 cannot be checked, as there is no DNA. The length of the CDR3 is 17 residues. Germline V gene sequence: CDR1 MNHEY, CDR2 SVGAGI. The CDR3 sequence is CASSYGIGTLAKNIQYF.

The chain's CDR3 is CASSRGTDAKNIQYF. This rearrangement joins TRBV5-4 to TRBJ2-4; TCRdb's assignment of TRBD1 cannot be checked, as there is no DNA. This CDR3 has 15 amino acids. Germline V lookup: CDR1 SGHNT, CDR2 YYREEE (reference sequence). Full variable domain (missing parts from reference TRBV5-4 and TRBJ2-4): ETGVTQSPTHLIKTRGQQVTLRCSSQSGHNTVSWYQQALGQGPQFIFQYYREEENGRGNFPPRFSGLQFPNYSSELNVNALELDDSALYLCASSRGTDAKNIQYFGAGTRLSVL.

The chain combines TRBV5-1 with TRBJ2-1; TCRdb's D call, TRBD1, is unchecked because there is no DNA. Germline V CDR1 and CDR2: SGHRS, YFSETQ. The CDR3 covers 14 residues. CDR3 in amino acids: CASSEGGVLNEQFF.

The CDR3 sequence: CASSWGSRNQPQHF. This chain uses TRBV12-3 or TRBV12-4 with TRBJ1-5; checking the TCRdb D call of TRBD1 is not possible without DNA. There are 14 residues in the CDR3.

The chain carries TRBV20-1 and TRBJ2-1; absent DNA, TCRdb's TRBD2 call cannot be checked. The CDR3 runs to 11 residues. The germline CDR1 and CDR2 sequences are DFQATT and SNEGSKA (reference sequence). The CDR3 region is CSPLRDNEQFF.

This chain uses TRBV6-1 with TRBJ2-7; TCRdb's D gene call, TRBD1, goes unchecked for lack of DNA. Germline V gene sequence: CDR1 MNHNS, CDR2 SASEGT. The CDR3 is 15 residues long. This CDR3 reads CASFEPPSGDYEQYF.

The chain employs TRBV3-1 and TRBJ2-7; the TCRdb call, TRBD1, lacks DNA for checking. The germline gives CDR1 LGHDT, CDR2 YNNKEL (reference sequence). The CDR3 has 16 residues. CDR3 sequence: CASSQAKGQGSYEQYF.

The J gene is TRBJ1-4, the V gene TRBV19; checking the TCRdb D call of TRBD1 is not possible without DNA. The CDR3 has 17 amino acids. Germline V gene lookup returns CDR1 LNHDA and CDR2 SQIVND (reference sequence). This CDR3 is CASSRGQGSLTNEKLFF.

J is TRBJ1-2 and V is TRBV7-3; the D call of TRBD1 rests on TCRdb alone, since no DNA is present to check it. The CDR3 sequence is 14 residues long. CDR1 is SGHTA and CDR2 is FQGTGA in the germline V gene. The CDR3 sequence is CASSSEGQRGGYTF.

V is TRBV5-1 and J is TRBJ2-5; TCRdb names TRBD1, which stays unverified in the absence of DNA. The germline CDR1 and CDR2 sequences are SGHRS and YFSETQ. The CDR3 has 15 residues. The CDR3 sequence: CASSSGTGGEETQYF.

The chain's CDR3 is CAISGTGGLVETQYF. The chain is built from TRBV10-3 and TRBJ2-5; as DNA is missing, the TRBD2 call by TCRdb cannot be tested. CDR1 is ENHRY, CDR2 SYGVKD, per germline. The CDR3 consists of 15 residues.